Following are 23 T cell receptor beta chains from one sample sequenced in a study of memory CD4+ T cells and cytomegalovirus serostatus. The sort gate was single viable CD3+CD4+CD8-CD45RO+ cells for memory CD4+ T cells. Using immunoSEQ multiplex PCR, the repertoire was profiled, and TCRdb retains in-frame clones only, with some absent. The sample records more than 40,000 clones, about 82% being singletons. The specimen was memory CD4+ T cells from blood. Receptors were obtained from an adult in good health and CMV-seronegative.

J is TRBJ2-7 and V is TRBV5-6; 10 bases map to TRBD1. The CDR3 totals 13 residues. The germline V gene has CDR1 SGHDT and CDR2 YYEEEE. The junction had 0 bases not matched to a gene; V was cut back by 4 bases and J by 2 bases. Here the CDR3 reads CASSGTGAYEQYF. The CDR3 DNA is TGTGCCAGCAGCGGGACAGGGGCCTACGAGCAGTACTTC. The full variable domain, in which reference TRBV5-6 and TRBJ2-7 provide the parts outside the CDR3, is DAGVTQSPTHLIKTRGQQVTLRCSPKSGHDTVSWYQQALGQGPQFIFQYYEEEERQRGNFPDRFSGHQFPNYSSELNVNALLLGDSALYLCASSGTGAYEQYFGPGTRLTVT.

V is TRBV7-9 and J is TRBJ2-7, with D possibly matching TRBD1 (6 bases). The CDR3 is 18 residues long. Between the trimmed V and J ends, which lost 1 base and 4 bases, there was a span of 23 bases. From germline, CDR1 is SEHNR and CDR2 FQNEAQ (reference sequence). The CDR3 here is CASSLVGSSDLGGYEQYF. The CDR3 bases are TGTGCCAGCAGCTTAGTAGGAAGCTCGGACCTAGGGGGTTACGAGCAGTACTTC.

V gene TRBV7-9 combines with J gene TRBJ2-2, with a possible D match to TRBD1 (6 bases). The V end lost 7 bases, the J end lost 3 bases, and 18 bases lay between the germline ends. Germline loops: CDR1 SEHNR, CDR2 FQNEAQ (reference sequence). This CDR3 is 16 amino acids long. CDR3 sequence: CASTRGGVGDTGELFF. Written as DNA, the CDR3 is TGTGCCAGCACCCGAGGGGGAGTAGGCGACACCGGGGAGCTGTTTTTT.

CDR3 DNA: TGCGCCAGCAGCTTGGGACAGGGGCTAGCCGTTTACAATGAGCAGTTCTTC. It yields the protein CASSLGQGLAVYNEQFF. The chain employs TRBV5-1 and TRBJ2-1; 8 nucleotides line up with TRBD1. The CDR3 spans 17 residues. Trimming cost V 0 bases and J 4 bases; bases outside gene matches: 9. CDR1 is SGHRS, CDR2 YFSETQ, per germline.

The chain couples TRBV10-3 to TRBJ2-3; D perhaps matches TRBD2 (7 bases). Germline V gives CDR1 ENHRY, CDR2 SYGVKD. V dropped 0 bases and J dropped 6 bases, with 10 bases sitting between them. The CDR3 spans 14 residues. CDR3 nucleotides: TGTGCCATCAGTGAGTCTGGCGGGGGCGATACGCAGTATTTT. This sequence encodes CAISESGGGDTQYF.

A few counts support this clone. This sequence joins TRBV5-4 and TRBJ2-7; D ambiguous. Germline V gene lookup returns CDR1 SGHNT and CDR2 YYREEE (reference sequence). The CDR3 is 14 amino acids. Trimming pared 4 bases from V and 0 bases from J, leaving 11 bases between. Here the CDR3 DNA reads TGTGCCAGCAGCCAAACCGGTGACTCCTACGAGCAGTACTTC. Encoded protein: CASSQTGDSYEQYF.

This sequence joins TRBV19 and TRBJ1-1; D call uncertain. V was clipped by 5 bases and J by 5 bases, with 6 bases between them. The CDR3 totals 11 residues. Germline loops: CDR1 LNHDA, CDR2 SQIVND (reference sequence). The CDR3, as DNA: TGTGCCAGTAGTCTGCGGACTGAAGCTTTCTTT. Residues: CASSLRTEAFF.

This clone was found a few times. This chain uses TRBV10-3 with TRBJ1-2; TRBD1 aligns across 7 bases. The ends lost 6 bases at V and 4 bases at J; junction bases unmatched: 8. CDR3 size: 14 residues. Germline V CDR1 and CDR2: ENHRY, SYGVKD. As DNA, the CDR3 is TGTGCCATCAGCGAGGGAGACAGGGTCTATGGCTACACCTTC. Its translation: CAISEGDRVYGYTF.

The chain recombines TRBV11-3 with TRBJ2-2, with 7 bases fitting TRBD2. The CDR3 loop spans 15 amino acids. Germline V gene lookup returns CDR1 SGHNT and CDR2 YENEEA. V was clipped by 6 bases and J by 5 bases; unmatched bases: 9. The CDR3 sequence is CASSPADGGTGELFF. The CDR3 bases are TGTGCCAGCAGTCCCGCGGACGGGGGGACCGGGGAGCTGTTTTTT.

CDR3 in DNA: TGTGCCAGCAGCCCTTTCCGAATAACGACAGGTCCTGAGCGCCGCGAGCAGTACTTC. Translating it yields CASSPFRITTGPERREQYF. The V call is TRBV4-2, the J call TRBJ2-7; a possible D gene is TRBD1 (6 bases). The CDR3 length is 19 residues. V was cut by 4 bases and J by 6 bases, with 31 bases left in between. CDR1 and CDR2 (germline): LGHNA, YNFKEQ.

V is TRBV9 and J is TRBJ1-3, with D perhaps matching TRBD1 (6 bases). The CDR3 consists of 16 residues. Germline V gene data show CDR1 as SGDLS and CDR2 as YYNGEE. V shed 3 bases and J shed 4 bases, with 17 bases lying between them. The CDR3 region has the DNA TGTGCCAGCAGCGGCAACCAGGGGTTTGACGGAAACACCATATATTTT. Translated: CASSGNQGFDGNTIYF.

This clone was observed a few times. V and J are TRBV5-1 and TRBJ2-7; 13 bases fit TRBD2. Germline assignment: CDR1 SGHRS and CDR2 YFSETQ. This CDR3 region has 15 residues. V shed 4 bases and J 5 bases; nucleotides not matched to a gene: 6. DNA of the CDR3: TGCGCCAGCAGCCAATCCGGGACTAGCGGGAACGAGCAGTACTTC. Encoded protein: CASSQSGTSGNEQYF.

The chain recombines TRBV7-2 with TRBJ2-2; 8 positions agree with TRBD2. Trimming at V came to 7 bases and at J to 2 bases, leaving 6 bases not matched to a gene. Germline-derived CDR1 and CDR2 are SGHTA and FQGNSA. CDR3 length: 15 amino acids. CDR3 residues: CASKGTSYNTGELFF. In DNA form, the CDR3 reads TGTGCCAGCAAGGGGACTAGTTATAACACCGGGGAGCTGTTTTTT.

The CDR3: CASSLGGTLNYEQYF. CDR3 sequence (DNA): TGTGCCAGCAGCTTAGGAGGGACGCTCAACTACGAGCAGTACTTC. The chain links TRBV11-2 to TRBJ2-7; D might be TRBD1 or TRBD2, each matching 5 bases. Trimming removed 1 base at V and 3 bases at J, with 13 bases between. The germline CDR1 and CDR2 sequences are SGHAT and FQNNGV. The CDR3 has 15 residues.

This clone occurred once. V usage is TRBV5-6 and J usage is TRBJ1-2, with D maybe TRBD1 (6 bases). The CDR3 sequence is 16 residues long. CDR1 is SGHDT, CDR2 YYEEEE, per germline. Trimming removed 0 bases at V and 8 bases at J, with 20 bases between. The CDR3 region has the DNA TGTGCCAGCAGCTTGGGAGGCTATGGGGGCGTTGACGGCTACACCTTC. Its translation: CASSLGGYGGVDGYTF.

The CDR3 bases are TGTGCCACCAGCAGGGGAACTAGCGGGAGGTACCAAGAGACCCAGTACTTC. This gives the protein CATSRGTSGRYQETQYF. The rearrangement joins TRBV15 to TRBJ2-5, with 12 nucleotides matching TRBD2. CDR3 size: 17 residues. V shed 3 bases, J shed 0 bases, and the junction held 5 bases outside the gene matches. CDR1 and CDR2 (germline): LNHNV, YYDKDF (reference sequence).

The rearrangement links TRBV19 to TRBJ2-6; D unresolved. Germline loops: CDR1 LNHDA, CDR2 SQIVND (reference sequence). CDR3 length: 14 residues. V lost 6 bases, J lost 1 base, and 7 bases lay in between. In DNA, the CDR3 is TGTGCCAGTAGAAGGGAATCTGGGGCCAACGTCCTGACTTTC. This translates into CASRRESGANVLTF.

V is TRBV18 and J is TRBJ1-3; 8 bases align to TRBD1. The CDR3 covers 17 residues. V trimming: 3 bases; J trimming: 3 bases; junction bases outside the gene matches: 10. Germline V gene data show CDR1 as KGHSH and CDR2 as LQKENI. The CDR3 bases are TGTGCCAGCTCACCGCCCGGACAGGGACTAGGTGGAAACACCATATATTTT. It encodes CASSPPGQGLGGNTIYF.

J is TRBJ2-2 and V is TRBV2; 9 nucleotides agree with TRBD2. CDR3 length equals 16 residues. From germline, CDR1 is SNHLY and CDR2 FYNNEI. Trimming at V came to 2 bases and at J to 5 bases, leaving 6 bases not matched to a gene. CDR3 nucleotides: TGTGCCAGCAGTGAAAGGGGACTAGCAGGAACCGGGGAGCTGTTTTTT. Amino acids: CASSERGLAGTGELFF. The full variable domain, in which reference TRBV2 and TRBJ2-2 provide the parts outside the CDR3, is EPEVTQTPSHQVTQMGQEVILRCVPISNHLYFYWYRQILGQKVEFLVSFYNNEISEKSEIFDDQFSVERPDGSNFTLKIRSTKLEDSAMYFCASSERGLAGTGELFFGEGSRLTVL.

The CDR3 here is CASSLGGRETGELFF. CDR3 sequence (DNA): TGTGCCAGCAGCTTGGGCGGGAGGGAAACCGGGGAGCTGTTTTTT. The rearrangement links TRBV5-4 to TRBJ2-2; 9 bases match TRBD2. The CDR3 contains 15 residues. J gave up 5 bases and V 0 bases, and 2 bases lay outside the gene matches. Germline V gene data show CDR1 as SGHNT and CDR2 as YYREEE (reference sequence).

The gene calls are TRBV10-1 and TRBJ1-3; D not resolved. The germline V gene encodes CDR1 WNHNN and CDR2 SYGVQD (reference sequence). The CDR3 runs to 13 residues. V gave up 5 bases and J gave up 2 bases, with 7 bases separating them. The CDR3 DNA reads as TGCGCCAGCAGTTCCGCAGCTGGAAACACCATATATTTT. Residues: CASSSAAGNTIYF.

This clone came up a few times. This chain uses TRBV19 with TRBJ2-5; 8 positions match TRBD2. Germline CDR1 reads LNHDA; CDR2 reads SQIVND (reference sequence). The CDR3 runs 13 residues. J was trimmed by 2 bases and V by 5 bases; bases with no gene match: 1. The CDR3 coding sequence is TGTGCCAGTAGTGTAGCGGGACAAGAGACCCAGTACTTC. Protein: CASSVAGQETQYF.

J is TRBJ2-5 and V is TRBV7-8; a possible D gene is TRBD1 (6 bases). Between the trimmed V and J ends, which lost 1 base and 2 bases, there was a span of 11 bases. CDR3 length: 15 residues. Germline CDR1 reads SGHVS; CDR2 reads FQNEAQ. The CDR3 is CASSLDRQVQETQYF. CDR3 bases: TGTGCCAGCAGCTTAGACAGACAGGTTCAAGAGACCCAGTACTTC.